Shown below are 15 T cell receptor beta chains from a single sample sequenced in a study of T cell responses to AZD1222 COVID-19 vaccine. TCRdb keeps only in-frame clones here, not all; method: immunoSEQ multiplex PCR. In the table there are about 110,000 clones, 70% to 90% of which are singletons. This specimen was peripheral blood, taken on day 0 of MenACWY control vaccination. All receptors come from an adult in good health.

This clone showed up just once. CDR3 coding DNA: TGTGCCAGTAGTATCGGTAGCTCTGGAAACACCATATATTTT. Translation gives CASSIGSSGNTIYF. The chain links TRBV19 to TRBJ1-3, with D uncertain. In germline, CDR1 is LNHDA, CDR2 SQIVND (reference sequence). The CDR3 covers 14 residues. Trimming left V 3 bases short and J 0 bases short, with 6 bases between.

The chain is built from TRBV5-5 and TRBJ1-3; D may be TRBD1 (6 bases). The CDR3 sequence is 15 residues long. V was cut by 0 bases and J by 5 bases, with 12 bases left in between. Per germline, CDR1 SGHKS and CDR2 YYEKEE (reference sequence). The chain's CDR3 is CASSLGPRDRNTIYF. The CDR3 region has the DNA TGTGCCAGCAGCTTGGGGCCCCGGGACAGAAACACCATATATTTT.

V gene TRBV5-1 combines with J gene TRBJ2-7; TRBD1 or TRBD2 may be the D gene (5 bases each). The V end was cut by 6 bases, the J end by 2 bases, with 15 bases between. The V gene's germline CDR1 is SGHRS and CDR2 YFSETQ. The CDR3 spans 14 residues. CDR3 protein: CASTLGVPPYEQYF. Here the CDR3 DNA reads TGCGCCAGCACCCTGGGGGTTCCTCCCTACGAGCAGTACTTC.

The chain links TRBV10-3 to TRBJ1-4; D ambiguous. Trimming removed 9 bases from V and 7 bases from J, with 27 bases in between. Germline loops: CDR1 ENHRY, CDR2 SYGVKD. The CDR3 loop spans 17 amino acids. CDR3 sequence reads: CAITDRDAPRAGEKLFF. The CDR3 coding sequence is TGTGCCATTACCGACCGGGATGCGCCTCGTGCGGGTGAAAAACTGTTTTTT.

This chain links TRBV27 with TRBJ1-1, with 8 positions matching TRBD1. Germline V gene lookup returns CDR1 MNHEY and CDR2 SMNVEV (reference sequence). Trimming removed 3 bases from V and 2 bases from J; junction bases left unmatched: 2. This CDR3 is 14 amino acids long. The CDR3 sequence: CASSLGQVNTEAFF. CDR3 nucleotide sequence: TGTGCCAGCAGTTTGGGACAGGTTAACACTGAAGCTTTCTTT.

The chain couples TRBV20-1 to TRBJ2-7; D uncertain. This CDR3 is built from 14 residues. Germline V gene lookup returns CDR1 DFQATT and CDR2 SNEGSKA (reference sequence). V was clipped by 7 bases and J by 0 bases, with 16 bases between them. CDR3 residues: CSVRDESSSYEQYF. The CDR3 DNA is TGCAGTGTTCGTGATGAGTCCAGCTCCTACGAGCAGTACTTC.

This chain connects TRBV4-2 to TRBJ1-4; a possible D gene is TRBD1 (5 bases). Germline CDR1 is LGHNA and CDR2 is YNFKEQ. The CDR3 runs 17 residues. V lost 1 base to trimming and J lost 8 bases, with 20 bases between them. The CDR3 DNA follows: TGTGCCAGCAGCCAAGGGCTGACAGCTACTTCAAGGGAAAAACTGTTTTTT. It codes for CASSQGLTATSREKLFF.

This clone was detected once. The rearrangement joins TRBV7-3 to TRBJ2-7, with D unresolved. Trimming shortened V by 7 bases and J by 0 bases, and 13 bases separated the two germline ends. Germline-derived CDR1 and CDR2 are SGHTA and FQGTGA. CDR3 size: 14 residues. CDR3 loop: CASKLTPLSYEQYF. In nucleotides, the CDR3 is TGTGCCAGCAAGCTGACACCCCTCTCCTACGAGCAGTACTTC.

This clone was detected a few times. The V call is TRBV2, the J call TRBJ1-5; D is ambiguous. The germline V gene has CDR1 SNHLY and CDR2 FYNNEI. The CDR3 length is 13 residues. With 4 bases removed from V and 7 bases from J, the gap between germline ends came to 11 bases. The CDR3 sequence: CASSVRGAQPQHF. The CDR3 DNA follows: TGTGCCAGCAGTGTCCGTGGAGCCCAGCCCCAGCATTTT. Complete variable domain (other parts from reference TRBV2 and TRBJ1-5): EPEVTQTPSHQVTQMGQEVILRCVPISNHLYFYWYRQILGQKVEFLVSFYNNEISEKSEIFDDQFSVERPDGSNFTLKIRSTKLEDSAMYFCASSVRGAQPQHFGDGTRLSIL.

This clone came up once. J is TRBJ2-7 and V is TRBV28; D gene ambiguous. This CDR3 contains 11 residues. V was shortened by 4 bases and J by 3 bases, with 4 bases between the two germline ends. Germline assignment: CDR1 MDHEN and CDR2 SYDVKM. The CDR3 nucleotides read TGTGCCAGCAGTTCCCACTACGAGCAGTACTTC. Translated, it gives CASSSHYEQYF. Filled out from reference TRBV28 and TRBJ2-7, the complete variable domain reads DVKVTQSSRYLVKRTGEKVFLECVQDMDHENMFWYRQDPGLGLRLIYFSYDVKMKEKGDIPEGYSVSREKKERFSLILESASTNQTSMYLCASSSHYEQYFGPGTRLTVT.

This clone was observed a handful of times. V is TRBV4-1 and J is TRBJ2-7, with 7 bases identical to TRBD1. Losses at the gene ends were 2 bases for V and 1 base for J; bases not matched to a gene: 2. The CDR3 runs to 14 residues. CDR1 and CDR2 from the germline V gene are MGHRA and YSYEKL. The DNA of the CDR3 is TGCGCCAGCAGCCAACAGACAGGGTCCTACGAGCAGTACTTC. Amino acids: CASSQQTGSYEQYF.

The rearrangement uses TRBV5-4 and TRBJ2-5; 8 positions agree with TRBD2. V dropped 4 bases and J dropped 5; count of bases not matched to a gene: 13. Germline CDR1 reads SGHNT; CDR2 reads YYREEE (reference sequence). This CDR3 comprises 16 residues. CDR3 in amino acids: CASSRGGTLNSETQYF. Here the CDR3 DNA reads TGTGCCAGCAGCCGGGGGGGGACTCTTAATTCGGAGACCCAGTACTTC.

V and J are TRBV5-8 and TRBJ1-1, with D possibly TRBD1 on 5 matching bases. This CDR3 has 15 residues. Trimming stripped 4 bases from V and 4 bases from J, with 17 bases between. Germline V gene data show CDR1 as SGHTS and CDR2 as YDEGEE. The CDR3 region is CASSGLWGVATEAFF. CDR3 DNA: TGTGCCAGCAGCGGGCTATGGGGGGTGGCCACTGAAGCTTTCTTT.

This clone was counted a single time. The rearrangement joins TRBV20-1 to TRBJ2-7; no firm D call. Trimming took 3 bases from V and 4 from J, leaving 22 bases between them. The CDR3 loop spans 16 amino acids. Germline V lookup: CDR1 DFQATT, CDR2 SNEGSKA (reference sequence). The CDR3 nucleotides read TGCAGTGCTAGTGATCCTGGCGAAGCAAGACGGTACGAGCAGTACTTC. This sequence encodes CSASDPGEARRYEQYF.

The DNA for the CDR3 is TGTGCCAGCAGCACCGACAGGGGACTATACGAGCAGTACTTC. It yields the protein CASSTDRGLYEQYF. The chain joins TRBV5-4 to TRBJ2-7; D perhaps matches TRBD1 (8 bases). V lost 4 bases, J lost 4 bases, and 15 bases lay in between. The CDR3 loop spans 14 amino acids. In germline, CDR1 is SGHNT, CDR2 YYREEE (reference sequence).